The present TCR beta chain was sequenced within a study of blood T cell repertoires in COVID-19. Study as a whole: There were acute and convalescent COVID-19 samples, and they came from the United States, Italy and Spain.

Method: immunoSEQ multiplex PCR; TCRdb's copy keeps in-frame clones and lacks some. Among under 250,000 clones listed, about 83% were seen once. The CDR3 has 14 residues. Germline loops: CDR1 MNHEY, CDR2 SMNVEV (reference sequence). V was trimmed by 5 bases and J by 1 base, leaving 11 bases between them. The sequence was obtained from a woman in her 50s with acute or convalescent COVID-19. Source material: peripheral blood. The chain has TRBV27 and TRBJ2-5; tentatively, D is TRBD2 (7 bases). The CDR3 sequence: CASSPRGLQETQYF. Written as DNA, the CDR3 is TGTGCCAGCAGTCCGCGGGGGCTCCAAGAGACCCAGTACTTC.